This T cell receptor beta chain was retrieved from a study of T-cell reconstitution after alpha-beta-depleted transplantation in children. The authors prepared the TCRbeta library with unique molecular identifiers. TCRdb called the PCR reads again in MiXCR, with one record for every CDR3 protein. The table shows about 610,000 distinct CDR3 sequences, with roughly a tenth occurring only once. Germline CDR1 KGHSH, CDR2 LQKENI. This CDR3 is built from 14 residues. Trimming cost V 6 bases and J 3 bases, with 15 bases left between them. This chain uses TRBV18 with TRBJ2-7; D possibly uses TRBD1 or TRBD2 (5 bases each). The receptor was derived from a human donor who donated a stem cell graft to a child with acute myeloid leukemia. The material was PBMCs from the stem cell graft donor, obtained from the stem cell graft. This CDR3 is CASSHRDGDYEQYF. CDR3 in DNA: TGTGCCAGCTCCCACCGGGACGGAGACTACGAGCAGTACTTC. The variable domain in full, completed from reference TRBV18 and TRBJ2-7, reads NAGVMQNPRHLVRRRGQEARLRCSPMKGHSHVYWYRQLPEEGLKFMVYLQKENIIDESGMPKERFSAEFPKEGPSILRIQQVVRGDSAAYFCASSHRDGDYEQYFGPGTRLTVT.